This TCR beta chain was observed in a study of shared clonotypes between healthy human individuals. General study findings and limits: An expected dependence of interdonor clonotype sharing on sequencing depth was noted. Non-shared clonotypes had lower generation probabilities than those shared by all four donors.

Into CD45RA+ naive and CD45RA-negative memory subsets, the CD4+ cells were split. The V and J ends lost 3 bases and 2 bases, in that order; junction bases with no gene match: 8. Germline V gene lookup returns CDR1 SGHRS and CDR2 YFSETQ. The CDR3 runs 15 residues. Clones were sequenced by immunoSEQ multiplex PCR, and TCRdb holds only the in-frame ones, with some missing. The sample carries about 1 million clones, about 76% recorded once. Worth noting for this clone: Its antigen is unknown.

This TCR was recovered from a man younger than 30 in good health. Sequenced material: memory CD4+ T cells sorted from blood. Subset noted: CD45RA-negative fraction. V gene TRBV5-1 combines with J gene TRBJ2-7, with 7 bases identical to TRBD1. CDR3 coding DNA: TGCGCCAGCAGCTCCTACAGGGGAATAGCCTACGAGCAGTACTTC. This codes for CASSSYRGIAYEQYF.